A single sample gave rise to the 32 T cell receptor beta chains below, sequenced in a study of read filtering for tumor transcriptome and immune sequencing (dated by TCRdb to the early 2020s). The reads were generated on an Illumina HiSeq 4000. Starting from around 420 ng RNA, TCR libraries were constructed with the Immunoverse kit using molecular barcoded adaptors that cover the alpha/delta and beta/gamma chains. The public reads were reanalyzed by TCRdb: fastp trimming at Q25, MiXCR alignment, in-frame beta chains only. Rows are combined by CDR3 protein, so each entry shows the most common genes and DNA. The sample contains around 35,000 distinct CDR3 sequences, roughly an eighth of them found a single time. Clones ranked in the top ten supply about 40% of the sample. Sequences were obtained from a population of CD138-negative cells sorted from bone marrow. What this sample's cell subset or site label stands for: bone marrow mononuclear cells depleted of CD138+ plasma/myeloma cells by negative magnetic selection. The receptors derive from a donor aged 40 or over with multiple myeloma.

This clonotype was seen many times. The rearrangement uses TRBV7-9 and TRBJ2-5; tentatively, D is TRBD2 (6 bases). CDR1 and CDR2 from the germline V gene are SEHNR and FQNEAQ (reference sequence). V shed 5 bases and J shed 5 bases, with 15 bases lying between them. This CDR3 has 14 amino acids. This CDR3 reads CASSTHGGSETQYF. The CDR3 DNA is TGTGCCAGCAGCACCCACGGGGGATCGGAGACCCAGTACTTC.

This clonotype was seen repeatedly, ten times or more. The J gene is TRBJ1-1, the V gene TRBV5-1, with a possible D match to TRBD1 (5 bases). Trimming removed 2 bases at V and 8 bases at J, with 16 bases between. The CDR3 sequence is 14 residues long. From germline, CDR1 is SGHRS and CDR2 YFSETQ. CDR3 region: CASSLGTDSSEAFF. As DNA, the CDR3 is TGCGCCAGCAGCTTAGGCACTGACAGTTCAGAAGCTTTCTTT.

As concerns this clonotype: A much larger clone lies a single base off, so this may be a read error. The rearrangement links TRBV12-3 or TRBV12-4 to TRBJ2-7; TRBD1 aligns across 7 bases. This CDR3 is 16 amino acids long. Trimming took 4 bases from V and 6 from J; bases not matched to a gene: 15. CDR3: CASSSHNRGTTCEQYF. In DNA form, the CDR3 reads TGTGCCAGCAGTTCCCACAACAGGGGTACCACCTGCGAGCAGTACTTC.

This clonotype was seen repeatedly, ten times or more. The chain combines TRBV20-1 with TRBJ1-1, with D unclear. This CDR3 has 10 amino acids. Germline values: CDR1 DFQATT, CDR2 SNEGSKA (reference sequence). V was cut by 3 bases and J by 10 bases, with 9 bases left in between. CDR3 in DNA: TGCAGTGCTAGTCAGGAGAGAGCTTTCTTT. Its translation is CSASQERAFF.

Comments on this clonotype: This could be a read error, since a much larger clone is one nucleotide away. The CDR3 does not end in the conserved phenylalanine or tryptophan, so this is likely a read error. The chain carries TRBV20-1 and TRBJ2-1; 11 nucleotides agree with TRBD2. The CDR3 loop spans 15 amino acids. The germline V gene encodes CDR1 DFQATT and CDR2 SNEGSKA (reference sequence). Here the CDR3 reads CNPSSPLAGAREQFL. CDR3 sequence (DNA): TGCAATCCCTCGTCCCCACTAGCGGGAGCGAGGGAGCAGTTCCTC.

In the case of this clonotype: It may be a read error: a sequence one base away is much more abundant. The chain links TRBV7-8 to TRBJ1-5, with D possibly matching TRBD1 (5 bases). Germline CDR1 reads SGHVS; CDR2 reads FQNEAQ. The length of the CDR3 is 15 residues. Trimming shortened V by 2 bases and J by 5 bases, and 13 bases separated the two germline ends. CDR3 sequence (DNA): TGTGCCAGCAGCTTACGGGGGATGGGGGATCAGCCCCAGCATTTT. Protein sequence: CASSLRGMGDQPQHF.

There are a few counts of this clonotype. The chain carries TRBV9 and TRBJ2-6; D is perhaps TRBD2 (6 bases). CDR3 length equals 18 residues. CDR1 and CDR2 from the germline V gene are SGDLS and YYNGEE. Trimming took off 3 bases at V and 0 bases at J, with 16 bases between the two ends. CDR3 DNA sequence: TGTGCCAGCAGCGCCGTCCCGGGACTTGGCTCTGGGGCCAACGTCCTGACTTTC. It translates to CASSAVPGLGSGANVLTF.

On this clonotype itself: This may arise from a read error, as a much more abundant clone is one base away. The CDR3 end shows no conserved phenylalanine or tryptophan, and so a read error is likely. The CDR3 loop reads CATQGGFDEQYL. In DNA, the CDR3 is TGTGCCACCCAGGGGGGTTTCGACGAGCAGTACCTC. The gene calls are TRBV6-5 and TRBJ2-7, with D perhaps matching TRBD1 (7 bases). The germline V gene encodes CDR1 MNHEY and CDR2 SVGAGI. This CDR3 is built from 12 residues. V was trimmed by 10 bases and J by 5 bases, leaving 15 bases between them.

This clonotype was recorded at least ten times. The V gene is TRBV19, the J gene TRBJ1-2; D is unresolved. CDR1 and CDR2 (germline): LNHDA, SQIVND (reference sequence). The V and J ends lost 10 bases and 6 bases respectively, with 18 bases between them. The length of the CDR3 is 13 residues. The CDR3 DNA is TGTGCCATCCTCGAGGAGTTTGTAGATGGCTACACCTTC. It yields the protein CAILEEFVDGYTF.

Worth noting for this clonotype: A much larger clonotype is one base distant, so this may be a read error. V is TRBV11-2 and J is TRBJ2-2, with 10 positions matching TRBD1. Per germline, CDR1 SGHAT and CDR2 FQNNGV. This CDR3 region has 17 residues. Trimming cost V 1 base and J 9 bases; bases outside gene matches: 11. The CDR3 sequence: CASSLVVGTGVIRELFF. The CDR3 DNA follows: TGTGCCAGCAGCTTAGTCGTCGGGACAGGGGTAATCCGGGAGCTGTTTTTT. Combining the CDR3 with reference TRBV11-2 and TRBJ2-2 gives the whole variable domain EAGVAQSPRYKIIEKRQSVAFWCNPISGHATLYWYQQILGQGPKLLIQFQNNGVVDDSQLPKDRFSAERLKGVDSTLKIQPAKLEDSAVYLCASSLVVGTGVIRELFFGEGSRLTVL.

As regards this clonotype: A single base separates this from a much larger clone, so it may be a read error. The chain carries TRBV28 and TRBJ2-1; D is uncertain. The CDR3 consists of 13 residues. Germline CDR1 reads MDHEN; CDR2 reads SYDVKM. Trimming took off 8 bases at V and 9 bases at J, with 17 bases between the two ends. The CDR3 DNA follows: TGTGCCAGCTGCCCAAACATCCCTACTGAGCAGTTCTTC. Protein: CASCPNIPTEQFF.

This clonotype was seen ten or more times. The V and J genes are TRBV29-1 and TRBJ2-1; D is undetermined. Germline values: CDR1 SQVTM, CDR2 ANQGSEA. V was shortened by 4 bases and J by 5 bases, with 15 bases between the two germline ends. The CDR3 runs to 14 residues. The CDR3 protein is CSVGVYRPNNEQFF. The CDR3 bases are TGCAGCGTTGGAGTTTATCGCCCGAACAATGAGCAGTTCTTC.

This clonotype was observed at least ten times. The V and J genes are TRBV5-4 and TRBJ2-1; 8 bases are shared with TRBD2. The CDR3 covers 16 residues. CDR1 is SGHNT and CDR2 is YYREEE in the germline V gene (reference sequence). V gave up 0 bases and J gave up 9 bases; unmatched junction bases: 11. The CDR3 bases are TGTGCCAGCAGCTTGGTTAACCCAGCGGGAGTGGGTGAGCAGTTCTTC. Its translation is CASSLVNPAGVGEQFF.

This clonotype was seen more than once but under ten times. A much larger clone lies one base from this, so it may be a read error. Lacking the conserved final phenylalanine or tryptophan, this CDR3 likely reflects a read error. The chain uses TRBV7-2 and TRBJ1-6; D is unclear. The CDR3 totals 12 residues. The germline CDR1 and CDR2 sequences are SGHTA and FQGNSA. With 3 bases removed from V and 10 bases from J, the gap between germline ends came to 7 bases. The CDR3 loop is CASSFNLSPLHL. In DNA form, the CDR3 reads TGTGCCAGCAGCTTTAACCTATCACCCCTCCACCTT.

Many counts were recorded for this clonotype. The rearrangement joins TRBV10-1 to TRBJ2-1; D uncertain. This CDR3 has 12 residues. In germline, CDR1 is WNHNN, CDR2 SYGVQD (reference sequence). The V gene lost 3 bases and the J gene lost 11 bases, with 11 bases spanning the gap. DNA of the CDR3: TGCGCCAGCAGTGATGTCGAACGAAAGCAGTTCTTC. It is translated as CASSDVERKQFF.

This clonotype showed up just once. One junction end disagrees with the germline gene, perhaps due to a read error. This chain links TRBV4-3 with TRBJ1-6; D is uncertain. The CDR3 is made up of 15 amino acids. Germline CDR1 is LGHNA and CDR2 is YSLEER. The CDR3 nucleotides read TGCACCAGCAGCCTGGACCCGGGCAATAATTCACCCCTCCACTTT. Translating it yields CTSSLDPGNNSPLHF.

As regards this clonotype: This is likely an artifact of a read error, given a far larger clone one base away. The gene calls are TRBV12-3 or TRBV12-4 and TRBJ2-1; unclear D gene. This CDR3 has 14 amino acids. The DNA of the CDR3 is TGTGCCTGCAGTCTCAGGAGCTCCTACAATGAGCAGTTCTTC. Translated, it gives CACSLRSSYNEQFF.

This clonotype was seen many times. This chain links TRBV5-6 with TRBJ1-1; tentative D call: TRBD1 (5 bases). CDR1 is SGHDT, CDR2 YYEEEE, per germline. V lost 3 bases and J lost 2, with 14 bases in between. The CDR3 length is 15 residues. CDR3 coding DNA: TGTGCCAGCAGCTGGTGGGGGTGGGGAAACACTGAAGCTTTCTTT. It specifies CASSWWGWGNTEAFF. Complete variable domain (other parts from reference TRBV5-6 and TRBJ1-1): DAGVTQSPTHLIKTRGQQVTLRCSPKSGHDTVSWYQQALGQGPQFIFQYYEEEERQRGNFPDRFSGHQFPNYSSELNVNALLLGDSALYLCASSWWGWGNTEAFFGQGTRLTVV.

On this clonotype: At one end the junction does not follow the germline gene, possibly because of a read error. The V call is TRBV5-1, the J call TRBJ2-1, with 10 positions matching TRBD2. Looked up from germline, CDR1 is SGHRS and CDR2 is YFSETQ. The CDR3 is made up of 14 amino acids. The DNA for the CDR3 is TGCGCCAGCAGCTTGCCTAGCGGGAGCTGTGAGCAGGTCTTC. Its protein is CASSLPSGSCEQVF.

About this clonotype itself: The CDR3 ends on some other residue instead of the conserved phenylalanine or tryptophan, so this is likely a read error. This chain joins TRBV20-1 and TRBJ2-1; 8 bases fit TRBD2. This CDR3 has 14 amino acids. The ends lost 6 bases at V and 6 bases at J; junction bases unmatched: 10. Germline CDR1 and CDR2: DFQATT and SNEGSKA (reference sequence). This CDR3 is CSAERSGTSNEQFL. CDR3 DNA: TGCAGTGCGGAGCGTAGCGGGACTAGCAATGAGCAGTTCCTC.

In its sample, this clonotype was seen many times. The chain joins TRBV6-2 or TRBV6-3 to TRBJ2-3; a possible D gene is TRBD1 (5 bases). Trimming shortened V by 2 bases and J by 1 base, and 16 bases separated the two germline ends. Germline V CDR1 and CDR2: MNHEY, SVGEGT. This CDR3 region has 17 residues. CDR3 DNA sequence: TGTGCCAGCAGTTACGAGACTTCTCAAGGGGGCACAGATACGCAGTATTTT. The encoded protein is CASSYETSQGGTDTQYF.

In its sample, this clonotype was seen many times. The rearrangement uses TRBV27 and TRBJ1-1; D call uncertain. V dropped 6 bases and J dropped 5 bases, with 19 bases sitting between them. In germline, CDR1 is MNHEY, CDR2 SMNVEV (reference sequence). CDR3 length equals 15 residues. The CDR3 coding sequence is TGTGCCAGCAGCTCCACCCGAGGCGGGGTAACTGAAGCTTTCTTT. It codes for CASSSTRGGVTEAFF.

This clonotype was observed many times. The rearrangement links TRBV24-1 to TRBJ2-5; D might be TRBD2 (5 bases). CDR3 size: 18 residues. The V and J ends lost 4 bases and 1 base respectively, with 21 bases between them. Germline assignment: CDR1 KGHDR and CDR2 SFDVKD. CDR3 sequence reads: CATSDTRRQGGSQETQYF. In DNA, the CDR3 is TGTGCCACCAGTGACACCCGGAGGCAAGGTGGGTCCCAAGAGACCCAGTACTTC.

The gene calls are TRBV3-1 and TRBJ1-1; perhaps TRBD1 as D (6 bases). Between the trimmed V and J ends, which lost 4 bases and 3 bases, there was a span of 9 bases. The length of the CDR3 is 13 residues. Germline loops: CDR1 LGHDT, CDR2 YNNKEL (reference sequence). The CDR3: CASSRGLDTEAFF. CDR3 coding DNA: TGTGCCAGCAGCCGGGGGCTGGACACTGAAGCTTTCTTT.

Many counts were recorded for this clonotype. The J gene is TRBJ2-1, the V gene TRBV24-1; 13 bases fit TRBD2. Trimming cost V 4 bases and J 3 bases; bases outside gene matches: 8. The CDR3 has 18 amino acids. Germline values: CDR1 KGHDR, CDR2 SFDVKD. In DNA form, the CDR3 reads TGTGCCACCAGTGACTCGAGACTAGCGGGAGGAGGCTACAATGAGCAGTTCTTC. Its protein product is CATSDSRLAGGGYNEQFF.

This chain connects TRBV7-2 to TRBJ2-1; D remains unclear. CDR1 and CDR2 from the germline V gene are SGHTA and FQGNSA. The CDR3 has 13 amino acids. The germline V and J ends were trimmed by 3 bases and 4 bases, with 7 bases remaining between them. CDR3 in DNA: TGTGCCAGCAGCTTTCTTCGGTACAATGAGCAGTTCTTC. Protein product: CASSFLRYNEQFF. Drawing the rest from reference TRBV7-2 and TRBJ2-1, the complete variable domain is GAGVSQSPSNKVTEKGKDVELRCDPISGHTALYWYRQSLGQGLEFLIYFQGNSAPDKSGLPSDRFSAERTGGSVSTLTIQRTQQEDSAVYLCASSFLRYNEQFFGPGTRLTVL.

The chain uses TRBV3-1 and TRBJ2-7; tentative D call: TRBD1 (7 bases). The germline V and J ends were trimmed by 4 bases and 0 bases, with 10 bases remaining between them. This CDR3 is 14 amino acids long. In germline, CDR1 is LGHDT, CDR2 YNNKEL (reference sequence). CDR3 sequence: CASSPGGRSYEQYF. The CDR3 nucleotides are TGTGCCAGCAGCCCAGGGGGGCGCTCCTACGAGCAGTACTTC.

Concerning this clonotype itself: Since a much larger clone is just one base distant, this may be a read error. The V and J genes are TRBV12-3 or TRBV12-4 and TRBJ2-7; 8 bases are shared with TRBD2. The CDR3 runs to 14 residues. V was clipped by 4 bases and J by 6 bases; unmatched bases: 8. CDR3 loop: CASSSAGDISEQYF. The DNA of the CDR3 is TGTGCCAGCAGTTCAGCGGGAGATATCTCCGAGCAGTACTTC.

Only a few counts were recorded for this clonotype. The V and J genes are TRBV20-1 and TRBJ2-7; the D is unclear. The CDR3 is 12 residues long. Trimming shortened V by 1 base and J by 6 bases, and 10 bases separated the two germline ends. Germline CDR1 DFQATT, CDR2 SNEGSKA (reference sequence). The CDR3 spells CSARVNSREQYF. The CDR3 nucleotides read TGCAGTGCTAGAGTTAACTCTCGCGAGCAGTACTTC.

This clonotype was seen only a few times. The rearrangement uses TRBV5-1 and TRBJ1-3; D remains unclear. Germline V lookup: CDR1 SGHRS, CDR2 YFSETQ. The V gene lost 0 bases and the J gene lost 0 bases, with 10 bases spanning the gap. There are 16 residues in the CDR3. The CDR3 loop reads CASSLGGVSSGNTIYF. The CDR3 DNA sequence: TGCGCCAGCAGCTTGGGGGGTGTCAGCTCTGGAAACACCATATATTTT.

This clonotype came up many times. This chain links TRBV2 with TRBJ2-1; 10 bases line up with TRBD2. There are 20 residues in the CDR3. Unmatched junction bases numbered 20, after V lost 5 bases and J lost 4 bases. Germline V gene sequence: CDR1 SNHLY, CDR2 FYNNEI. The CDR3 region has the DNA TGTGCCAGCAGTAATGCAGGGTCGAGTAGCGGGAGGCGGCCTTACAATGAGCAGTTCTTC. Amino acid sequence: CASSNAGSSSGRRPYNEQFF.

This clonotype showed up many times. The rearrangement joins TRBV25-1 to TRBJ2-2; TRBD1 matches 8 bases. Germline V gives CDR1 MGHDK, CDR2 SYGVNS. The CDR3 totals 12 residues. The junction had 5 bases not matched to a gene; V was cut back by 10 bases and J by 7 bases. The CDR3 region has the DNA TGTGCCACTCAGGGGGCGGTCGGGGAGCTGTTTTTT. It specifies CATQGAVGELFF.